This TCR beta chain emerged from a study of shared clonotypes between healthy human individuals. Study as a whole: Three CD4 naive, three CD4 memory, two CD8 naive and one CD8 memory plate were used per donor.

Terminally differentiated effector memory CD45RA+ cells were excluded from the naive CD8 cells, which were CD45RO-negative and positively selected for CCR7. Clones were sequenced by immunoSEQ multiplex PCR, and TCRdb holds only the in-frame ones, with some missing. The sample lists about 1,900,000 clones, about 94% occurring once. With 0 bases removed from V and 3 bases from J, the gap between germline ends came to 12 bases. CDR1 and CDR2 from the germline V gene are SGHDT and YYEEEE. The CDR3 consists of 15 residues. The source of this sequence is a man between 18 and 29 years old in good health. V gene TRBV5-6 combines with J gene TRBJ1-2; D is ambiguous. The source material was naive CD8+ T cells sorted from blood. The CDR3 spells CASSLGSEDDYGYTF. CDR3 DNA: TGTGCCAGCAGCTTGGGCTCGGAGGACGACTATGGCTACACCTTC. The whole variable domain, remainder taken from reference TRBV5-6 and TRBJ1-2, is DAGVTQSPTHLIKTRGQQVTLRCSPKSGHDTVSWYQQALGQGPQFIFQYYEEEERQRGNFPDRFSGHQFPNYSSELNVNALLLGDSALYLCASSLGSEDDYGYTFGSGTRLTVV.